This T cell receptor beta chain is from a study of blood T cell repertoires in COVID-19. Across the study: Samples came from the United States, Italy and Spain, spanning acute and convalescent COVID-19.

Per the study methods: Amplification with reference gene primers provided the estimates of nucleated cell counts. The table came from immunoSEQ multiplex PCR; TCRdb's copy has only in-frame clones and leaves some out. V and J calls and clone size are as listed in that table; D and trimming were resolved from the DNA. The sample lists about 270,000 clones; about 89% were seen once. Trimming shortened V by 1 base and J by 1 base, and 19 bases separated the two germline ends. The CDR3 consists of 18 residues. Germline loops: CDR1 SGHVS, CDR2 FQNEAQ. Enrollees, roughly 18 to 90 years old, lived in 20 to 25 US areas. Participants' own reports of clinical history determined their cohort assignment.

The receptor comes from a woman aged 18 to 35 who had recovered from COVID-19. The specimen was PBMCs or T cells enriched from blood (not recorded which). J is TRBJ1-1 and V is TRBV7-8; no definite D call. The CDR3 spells CASSLDTALSQENTEAFF. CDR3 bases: TGTGCCAGCAGCTTAGACACGGCTTTGTCCCAGGAGAACACTGAAGCTTTCTTT.